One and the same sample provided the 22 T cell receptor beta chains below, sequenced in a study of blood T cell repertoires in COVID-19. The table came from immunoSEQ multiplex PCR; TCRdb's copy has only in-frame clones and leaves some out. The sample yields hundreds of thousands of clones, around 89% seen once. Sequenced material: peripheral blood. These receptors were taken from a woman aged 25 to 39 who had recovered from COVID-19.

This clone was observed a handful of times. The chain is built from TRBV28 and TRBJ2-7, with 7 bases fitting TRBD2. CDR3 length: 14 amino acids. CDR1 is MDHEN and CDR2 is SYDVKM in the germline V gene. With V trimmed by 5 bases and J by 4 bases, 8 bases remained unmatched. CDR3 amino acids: CASSQSGTKYEQYF. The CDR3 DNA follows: TGTGCCAGCAGTCAATCCGGGACTAAATACGAGCAGTACTTC.

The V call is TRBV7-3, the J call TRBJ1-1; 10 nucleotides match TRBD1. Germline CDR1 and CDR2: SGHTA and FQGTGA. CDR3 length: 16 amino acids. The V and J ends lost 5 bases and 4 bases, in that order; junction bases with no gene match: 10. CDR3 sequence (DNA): TGTGCCAGCAGCCCCTGGGGGACAGGGGAGGGCACTGAAGCTTTCTTT. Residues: CASSPWGTGEGTEAFF.

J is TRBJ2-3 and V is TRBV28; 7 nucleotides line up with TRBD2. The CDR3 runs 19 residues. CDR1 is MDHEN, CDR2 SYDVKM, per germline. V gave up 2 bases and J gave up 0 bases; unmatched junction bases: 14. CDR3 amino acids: CASSLLAANTFPSTDTQYF. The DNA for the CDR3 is TGTGCCAGCAGTTTACTAGCGGCTAACACTTTCCCGAGCACAGATACGCAGTATTTT.

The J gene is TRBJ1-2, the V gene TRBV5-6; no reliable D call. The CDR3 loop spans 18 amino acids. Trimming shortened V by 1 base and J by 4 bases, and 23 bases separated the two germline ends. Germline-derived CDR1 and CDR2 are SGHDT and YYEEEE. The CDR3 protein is CASSLSQTLRRAFYGYTF. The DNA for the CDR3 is TGTGCCAGCAGCTTGAGTCAGACGTTGAGGAGGGCTTTCTATGGCTACACCTTC.

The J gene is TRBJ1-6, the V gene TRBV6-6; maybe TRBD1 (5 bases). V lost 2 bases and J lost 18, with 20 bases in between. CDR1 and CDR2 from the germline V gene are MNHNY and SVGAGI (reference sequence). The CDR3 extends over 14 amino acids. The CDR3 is CASSYSGQGNIPHF. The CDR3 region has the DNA TGTGCCAGCAGTTACAGTGGTCAGGGAAACATACCCCACTTT.

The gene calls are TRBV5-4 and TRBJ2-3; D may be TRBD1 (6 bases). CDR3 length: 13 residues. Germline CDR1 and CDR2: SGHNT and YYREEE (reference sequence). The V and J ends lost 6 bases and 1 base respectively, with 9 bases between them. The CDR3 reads CASMTGGTDTQYF. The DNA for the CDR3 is TGTGCCAGCATGACAGGAGGCACAGATACGCAGTATTTT.

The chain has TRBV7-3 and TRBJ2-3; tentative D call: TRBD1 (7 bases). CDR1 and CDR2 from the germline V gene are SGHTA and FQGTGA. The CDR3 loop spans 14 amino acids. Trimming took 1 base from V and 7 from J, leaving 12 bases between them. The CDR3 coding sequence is TGTGCCAGCAGCTTAAGTCCAGGGGGGCATACGCAGTATTTT. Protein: CASSLSPGGHTQYF.

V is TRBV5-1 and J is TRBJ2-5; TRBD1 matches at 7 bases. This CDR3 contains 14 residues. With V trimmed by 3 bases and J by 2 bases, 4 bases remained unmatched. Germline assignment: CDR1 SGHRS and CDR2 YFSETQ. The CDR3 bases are TGCGCCAGCAGCTGGGGGACAGTTCAAGAGACCCAGTACTTC. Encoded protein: CASSWGTVQETQYF.

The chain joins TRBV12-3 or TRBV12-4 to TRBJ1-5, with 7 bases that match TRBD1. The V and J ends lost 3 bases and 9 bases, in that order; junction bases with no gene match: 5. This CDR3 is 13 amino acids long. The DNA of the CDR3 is TGTGCCAGCAGTTTCGACAGGGTGGGGCCCCAGCATTTT. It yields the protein CASSFDRVGPQHF.

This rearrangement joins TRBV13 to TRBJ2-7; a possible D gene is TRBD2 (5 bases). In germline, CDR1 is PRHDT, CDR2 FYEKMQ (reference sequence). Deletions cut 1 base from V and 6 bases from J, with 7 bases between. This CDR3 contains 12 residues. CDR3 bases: TGTGCCAGCAGCTTAGTGGGGAGCGAGCAGTACTTC. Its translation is CASSLVGSEQYF. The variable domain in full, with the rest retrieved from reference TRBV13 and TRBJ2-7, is AAGVIQSPRHLIKEKRETATLKCYPIPRHDTVYWYQQGPGQDPQFLISFYEKMQSDKGSIPDRFSAQQFSDYHSELNMSSLELGDSALYFCASSLVGSEQYFGPGTRLTVT.

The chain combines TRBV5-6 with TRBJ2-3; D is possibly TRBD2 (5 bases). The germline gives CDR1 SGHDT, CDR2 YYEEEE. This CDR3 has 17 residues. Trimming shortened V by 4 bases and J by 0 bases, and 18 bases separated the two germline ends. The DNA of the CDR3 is TGTGCCAGCAGCAAGGGAGTCGGCACCCACAGCACAGATACGCAGTATTTT. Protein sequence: CASSKGVGTHSTDTQYF. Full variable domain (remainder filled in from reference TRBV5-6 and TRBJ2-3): DAGVTQSPTHLIKTRGQQVTLRCSPKSGHDTVSWYQQALGQGPQFIFQYYEEEERQRGNFPDRFSGHQFPNYSSELNVNALLLGDSALYLCASSKGVGTHSTDTQYFGPGTRLTVL.

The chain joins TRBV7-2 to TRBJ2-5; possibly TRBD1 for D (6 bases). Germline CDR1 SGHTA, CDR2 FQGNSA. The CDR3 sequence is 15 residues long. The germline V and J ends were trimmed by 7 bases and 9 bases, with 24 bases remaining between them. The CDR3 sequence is CASNKSPGEYSAQYF. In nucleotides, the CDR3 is TGTGCCAGCAACAAAAGTCCAGGGGAGTATTCGGCCCAGTACTTC.

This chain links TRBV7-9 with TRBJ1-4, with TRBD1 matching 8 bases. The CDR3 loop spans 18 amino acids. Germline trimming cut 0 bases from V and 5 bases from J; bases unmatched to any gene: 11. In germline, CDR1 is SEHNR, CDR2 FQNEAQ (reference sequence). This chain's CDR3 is CASSLAKDMTGENEKLFF. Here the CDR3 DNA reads TGTGCCAGCAGCTTAGCGAAGGATATGACAGGGGAAAATGAAAAACTGTTTTTT.

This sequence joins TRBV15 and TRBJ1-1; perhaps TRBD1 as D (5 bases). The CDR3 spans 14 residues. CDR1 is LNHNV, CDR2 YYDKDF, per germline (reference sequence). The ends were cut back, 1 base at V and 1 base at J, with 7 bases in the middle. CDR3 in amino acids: CATSRGDRNTEAFF. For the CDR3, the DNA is TGTGCCACCAGCAGAGGAGACAGGAACACTGAAGCTTTCTTT.

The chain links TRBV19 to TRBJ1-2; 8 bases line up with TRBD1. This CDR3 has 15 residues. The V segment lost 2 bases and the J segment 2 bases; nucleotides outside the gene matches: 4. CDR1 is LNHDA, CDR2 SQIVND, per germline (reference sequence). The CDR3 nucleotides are TGTGCCAGTAGTATACAGGGGGCGGGAAACTATGGCTACACCTTC. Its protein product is CASSIQGAGNYGYTF.

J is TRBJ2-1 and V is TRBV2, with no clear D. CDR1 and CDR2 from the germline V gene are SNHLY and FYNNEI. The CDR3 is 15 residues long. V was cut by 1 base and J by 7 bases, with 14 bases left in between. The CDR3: CASSEDRSLANEQFF. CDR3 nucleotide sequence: TGTGCCAGCAGTGAAGACAGATCTTTGGCTAATGAGCAGTTCTTC. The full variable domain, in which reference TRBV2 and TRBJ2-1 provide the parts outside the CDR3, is EPEVTQTPSHQVTQMGQEVILRCVPISNHLYFYWYRQILGQKVEFLVSFYNNEISEKSEIFDDQFSVERPDGSNFTLKIRSTKLEDSAMYFCASSEDRSLANEQFFGPGTRLTVL.

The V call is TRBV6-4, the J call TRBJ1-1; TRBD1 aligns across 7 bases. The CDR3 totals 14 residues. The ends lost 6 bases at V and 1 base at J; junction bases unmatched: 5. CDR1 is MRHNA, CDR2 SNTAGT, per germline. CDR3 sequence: CASRPGQANTEAFF. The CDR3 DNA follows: TGTGCCAGCAGGCCAGGACAGGCGAACACTGAAGCTTTCTTT.

The CDR3 spells CAWSVAIGQAYGYTF. The CDR3 region has the DNA TGTGCCTGGAGTGTAGCTATAGGCCAGGCCTATGGCTACACCTTC. The chain joins TRBV30 to TRBJ1-2; D is uncertain. The CDR3 sequence is 15 residues long. The germline V gene has CDR1 GTSNPN and CDR2 SVGIG (reference sequence). V lost 0 bases and J 4 bases, leaving 15 bases between the germline ends.

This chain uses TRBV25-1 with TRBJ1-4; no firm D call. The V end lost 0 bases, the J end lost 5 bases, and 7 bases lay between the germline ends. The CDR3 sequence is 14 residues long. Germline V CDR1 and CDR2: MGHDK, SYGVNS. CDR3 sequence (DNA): TGTGCCAGCAGTGAATATGCGGGCAATGAAAAACTGTTTTTT. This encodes CASSEYAGNEKLFF.

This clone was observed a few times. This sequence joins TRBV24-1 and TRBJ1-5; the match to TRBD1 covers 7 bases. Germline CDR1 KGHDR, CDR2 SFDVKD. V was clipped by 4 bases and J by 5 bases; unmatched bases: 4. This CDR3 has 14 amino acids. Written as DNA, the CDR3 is TGTGCCACCAGTGACGGTGGGACAGATCAGCCCCAGCATTTT. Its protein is CATSDGGTDQPQHF.

In DNA, the CDR3 is TGTGCCAGCAGGAAGCAGGGGGCTCCAGATACGCAGTATTTT. The encoded protein is CASRKQGAPDTQYF. This chain connects TRBV14 to TRBJ2-3, with TRBD1 matching over 8 bases. Trimming took 6 bases from V and 4 from J; bases not matched to a gene: 6. This CDR3 has 14 residues. Germline lookup yields CDR1 SGHDN and CDR2 FVKESK.

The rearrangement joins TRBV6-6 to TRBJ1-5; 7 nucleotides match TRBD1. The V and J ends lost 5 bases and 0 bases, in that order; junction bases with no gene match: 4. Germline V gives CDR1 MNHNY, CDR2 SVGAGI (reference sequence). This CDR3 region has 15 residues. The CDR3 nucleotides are TGTGCCAGCAGTGACAGGGTCGGTAGCAATCAGCCCCAGCATTTT. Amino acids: CASSDRVGSNQPQHF.